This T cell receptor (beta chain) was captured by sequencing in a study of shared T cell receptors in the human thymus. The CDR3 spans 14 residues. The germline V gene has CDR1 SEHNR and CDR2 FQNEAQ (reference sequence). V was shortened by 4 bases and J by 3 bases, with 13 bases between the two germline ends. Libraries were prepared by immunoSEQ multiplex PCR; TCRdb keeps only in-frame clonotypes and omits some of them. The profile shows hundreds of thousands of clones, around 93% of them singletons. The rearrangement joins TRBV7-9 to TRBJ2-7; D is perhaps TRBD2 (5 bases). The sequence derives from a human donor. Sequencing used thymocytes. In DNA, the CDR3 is TGTGCCAGCAGCTCGCCCTCGGGATACTACGAGCAGTACTTC. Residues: CASSSPSGYYEQYF.